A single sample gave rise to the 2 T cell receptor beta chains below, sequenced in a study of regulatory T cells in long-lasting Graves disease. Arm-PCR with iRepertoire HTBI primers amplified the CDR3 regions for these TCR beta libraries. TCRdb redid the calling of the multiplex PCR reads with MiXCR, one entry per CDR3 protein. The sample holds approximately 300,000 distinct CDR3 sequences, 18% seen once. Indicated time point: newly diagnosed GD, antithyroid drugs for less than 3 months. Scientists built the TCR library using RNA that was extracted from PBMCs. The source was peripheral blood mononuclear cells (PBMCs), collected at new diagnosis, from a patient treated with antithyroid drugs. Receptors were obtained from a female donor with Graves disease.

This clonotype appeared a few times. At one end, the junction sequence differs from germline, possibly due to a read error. CDR3 sequence reads: CASGMDRSQETQYF. The CDR3 nucleotides read TGTGCCAGTGGTATGGACAGGAGCCAAGAGACCCAGTACTTC. V is TRBV19 and J is TRBJ2-5, with TRBD1 identical over 7 bases. CDR1 LNHDA and CDR2 SQIVND come from the germline V gene (reference sequence). The CDR3 spans 14 residues.

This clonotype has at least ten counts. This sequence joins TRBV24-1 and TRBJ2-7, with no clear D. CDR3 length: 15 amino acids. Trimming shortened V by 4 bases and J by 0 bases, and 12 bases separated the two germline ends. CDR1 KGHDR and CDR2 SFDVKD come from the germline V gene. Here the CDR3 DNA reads TGTGCCACCAGTGACCCTGCCAGGAGCTCCTACGAGCAGTACTTC. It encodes CATSDPARSSYEQYF.